A selection of T cell receptor beta chains follows, all from one sample in a study of T cell responses to AZD1222 COVID-19 vaccine. The protocol was immunoSEQ multiplex PCR, while the TCRdb copy is restricted to in-frame clones and leaves out a portion. Counted here are 90,000 to 150,000 clones, about 91% occurring once; the ten biggest clones make up about 5%. This specimen was peripheral blood, taken on day 0 of AZD1222 vaccination. The receptors were sampled from an adult in good health. CDR3s include the opening cysteine and the closing phenylalanine or tryptophan. The order of the fields is D gene, clone size, V gene, J gene, CDR3 DNA, CDR3 protein. D genes are given only for firm matches. Some rows have no size entry. The others give once, few or many, or a class for an expanded clone.

D: .
size: .
V: TRBV19
J: TRBJ1-1
DNA: TGTGCCAGTAGTATAGGGAAAGGGGCTAACACTGAAGCTTTCTTT
CDR3: CASSIGKGANTEAFF

D: .
size: .
V: TRBV4-3
J: TRBJ2-5
DNA: TGCGCCAGCAGCCAAGGGGCAGTGGGGACCCAGTACTTC
CDR3: CASSQGAVGTQYF

D: TRBD2
size: .
V: TRBV6-5
J: TRBJ2-7
DNA: TGTGCCAGCAGTTACTCGACGGGGGGCGAGCAGTACTTC
CDR3: CASSYSTGGEQYF

D: .
size: .
V: TRBV3-1/TRBV3-2
J: TRBJ2-6
DNA: TGTGCCAGCAGCCCACAGTTCTCTGGGGCCAACGTCCTGACTTTC
CDR3: CASSPQFSGANVLTF

D: .
size: .
V: TRBV9
J: TRBJ2-2
DNA: TGTGCCAGCAGCGTAGGTACCACCGGGGAGCTGTTTTTT
CDR3: CASSVGTTGELFF

D: .
size: .
V: TRBV19
J: TRBJ2-3
DNA: TGTGCCAGTAGTAACGGGACCCTTAGATGCACAGATACGCAGTATTTT
CDR3: CASSNGTLRCTDTQYF

D: .
size: .
V: TRBV7-9
J: TRBJ1-3
DNA: TGTGCCGGCAGCTTAGATGTGGGAAACACCATATATTTT
CDR3: CAGSLDVGNTIYF

D: TRBD1
size: once
V: TRBV28
J: TRBJ2-2
DNA: TGTGCCAGCAAACCCGGGACAGGGGCCGGGGAGCTGTTTTTT
CDR3: CASKPGTGAGELFF

D: .
size: .
V: TRBV4-3
J: TRBJ2-1
DNA: TGCGCCAGCAGCCAAGATTTCGCCAGTTCCTACAATGAGCAGTTCTTC
CDR3: CASSQDFASSYNEQFF

D: .
size: .
V: TRBV29-1
J: TRBJ1-1
DNA: TGCAGCGTTGCAGGGACTGAGAACACTGAAGCTTTCTTT
CDR3: CSVAGTENTEAFF

D: .
size: .
V: TRBV7-2
J: TRBJ1-1
DNA: TGTGCCAGCAGCCTAGGACCACTCGGAGAAGCTTTCTTT
CDR3: CASSLGPLGEAFF

D: TRBD2
size: once
V: TRBV7-2
J: TRBJ2-2
DNA: TGTGCCAGCAGCTCAGGAGCGGGAAACACCGGGGAGCTGTTTTTT
CDR3: CASSSGAGNTGELFF

D: TRBD2
size: .
V: TRBV2
J: TRBJ2-5
DNA: TGTGCCAGCAGGCCTAGCGGGGGGCAACAAGAGACCCAGTACTTC
CDR3: CASRPSGGQQETQYF

D: .
size: .
V: TRBV18
J: TRBJ1-2
DNA: TGTGCCAGCTCACCACAAAGACAGACTTCGCTACAGTATAACTATGGCTACACCTTC
CDR3: CASSPQRQTSLQYNYGYTF

D: .
size: .
V: TRBV7-9
J: TRBJ2-1
DNA: TGTGCCAGCAGCCAAGTTCTTGGGTTCAGTGAGCAGTTCTTC
CDR3: CASSQVLGFSEQFF

D: .
size: once
V: TRBV9
J: TRBJ1-3
DNA: TGTGCCAGCAGCCCTCCAGGAAACACCATATATTTT
CDR3: CASSPPGNTIYF

D: .
size: .
V: TRBV6-5
J: TRBJ1-2
DNA: TGTGCCAGCAACATAAACTATGGCTACACCTTC
CDR3: CASNINYGYTF

D: TRBD2
size: .
V: TRBV10-3
J: TRBJ2-3
DNA: TGTGCCATCAGTGAGGTAGGAGCGGGGATGTTGGATACGCAGTATTTT
CDR3: CAISEVGAGMLDTQYF

D: .
size: .
V: TRBV7-9
J: TRBJ1-1
DNA: TGTGCCAGCAGCGCAGTAGGCATGTACACTGAAGCTTTCTTT
CDR3: CASSAVGMYTEAFF

D: TRBD1
size: .
V: TRBV6-4
J: TRBJ1-6
DNA: TGTGCCAGCAGTGACCAGACAGGGGATAATTCACCCCTCCACTTT
CDR3: CASSDQTGDNSPLHF

D: TRBD1
size: .
V: TRBV5-1
J: TRBJ1-4
DNA: TGCGCCAGTGGACAGGGGTTGGGAACTAATGAAAAACTGTTTTTT
CDR3: CASGQGLGTNEKLFF

D: TRBD2
size: .
V: TRBV7-9
J: TRBJ2-5
DNA: TGTGCCAGCAGCTTAGAACGTGGTAGCGGGGGGACGACCCAGTACTTC
CDR3: CASSLERGSGGTTQYF

D: TRBD1
size: .
V: TRBV29-1
J: TRBJ2-2
DNA: TGCAGCGTTAGTAGGGGGCCGAACACCGGGGAGCTGTTTTTT
CDR3: CSVSRGPNTGELFF

D: .
size: .
V: TRBV14
J: TRBJ1-3
DNA: TGTGCCAGCAGCCAAGCTCCTTTCGACTTGGGAAACACCATATATTTT
CDR3: CASSQAPFDLGNTIYF

D: .
size: few
V: TRBV14
J: TRBJ2-4
DNA: TGTGCCAGCAGCCAGGGAACATTAAACATTCAGTACTTC
CDR3: CASSQGTLNIQYF

D: .
size: .
V: TRBV18
J: TRBJ2-3
DNA: TGTGCCAGCTCACCAGGGACACCTAGCACAGATACGCAGTATTTT
CDR3: CASSPGTPSTDTQYF

D: .
size: .
V: TRBV18
J: TRBJ1-6
DNA: TGTGCCAGCTCACCAAACCGGCCAGGGAATTCACCCCTCCACTTT
CDR3: CASSPNRPGNSPLHF

D: .
size: .
V: TRBV27
J: TRBJ1-2
DNA: TGTGCCAGCAGTCCTGCCTGGGGTCGTAAGATGAACTATGGCTACACCTTC
CDR3: CASSPAWGRKMNYGYTF

D: .
size: .
V: TRBV15
J: TRBJ2-2
DNA: TGTGCCACCAGCAGAGATCGTCCTAGCCGATGGGACACCGGGGAGCTGTTTTTT
CDR3: CATSRDRPSRWDTGELFF

D: TRBD2
size: once
V: TRBV7-2
J: TRBJ2-3
DNA: TGTGCCAGCAGCTTAAAAGCGGGGAGCACAGATACGCAGTATTTT
CDR3: CASSLKAGSTDTQYF

D: TRBD1
size: .
V: TRBV6-6
J: TRBJ2-1
DNA: TGTGCCAGCAGTCCATCGGGACAGGGCAGCTACAATGAGCAGTTCTTC
CDR3: CASSPSGQGSYNEQFF

D: .
size: once
V: TRBV7-8
J: TRBJ1-1
DNA: TGTGCCAGCAGGATCCGGACGAACACTGAAGCTTTCTTT
CDR3: CASRIRTNTEAFF

D: TRBD1
size: .
V: TRBV7-2
J: TRBJ2-7
DNA: TGTGCCAGCAGCTTATCCCAGACAGGGGGCGGCTACGAGCAGTACTTC
CDR3: CASSLSQTGGGYEQYF

D: .
size: .
V: TRBV5-1
J: TRBJ2-1
DNA: TGCGCCAGCAGCTTGGCCGGAGGGGAGGCCTACAATGAGCAGTTCTTC
CDR3: CASSLAGGEAYNEQFF

D: .
size: .
V: TRBV4-1
J: TRBJ1-2
DNA: TGCGCCAGCAGCCAAGATCAAGGGGCGCAGAAACTCGGCTATGGCTACACCTTC
CDR3: CASSQDQGAQKLGYGYTF

D: .
size: once
V: TRBV29-1
J: TRBJ1-4
DNA: TGCAGCGCCACCGCAGGGTACCGTGAAAAACTGTTTTTT
CDR3: CSATAGYREKLFF

D: TRBD1
size: .
V: TRBV2
J: TRBJ1-2
DNA: TGTGCCAGCAACAATCCGGGACAGGGGGATGGCTACACCTTC
CDR3: CASNNPGQGDGYTF

D: TRBD1
size: .
V: TRBV4-2
J: TRBJ2-7
DNA: TGTGCCAGCAGCCAGGAACAGGGGAGCGAGCAGTACTTC
CDR3: CASSQEQGSEQYF

D: .
size: .
V: TRBV7-9
J: TRBJ2-3
DNA: TGTGCCAGCAGCTCCCTTAGGGATACGCAGTATTTT
CDR3: CASSSLRDTQYF

D: TRBD2
size: .
V: TRBV5-6
J: TRBJ2-5
DNA: TGTGCCAGCAGCTTGGTGGCTAGCGGGGGCGGGGAGACCCAGTACTTC
CDR3: CASSLVASGGGETQYF

D: .
size: .
V: TRBV6-2/TRBV6-3
J: TRBJ1-5
DNA: TGTGCCAGCAGTTTCTCCCCGGGACGGAATAGCAATCAGCCCCAGCATTTT
CDR3: CASSFSPGRNSNQPQHF

D: .
size: .
V: TRBV18
J: TRBJ2-7
DNA: TGTGCCAGCTCACCGACCCGGGATTACTACGAGCAGTACTTC
CDR3: CASSPTRDYYEQYF

D: TRBD1
size: .
V: TRBV6-5
J: TRBJ1-4
DNA: TGTGCCAGCAGTTCGGGACAGGGTGGTGAAAAACTGTTTTTT
CDR3: CASSSGQGGEKLFF

D: .
size: once
V: TRBV5-1
J: TRBJ2-4
DNA: TGCGCCAGCAGCTTGGAAGGGGGTAGAAACATTCAGTACTTC
CDR3: CASSLEGGRNIQYF

D: TRBD1
size: .
V: TRBV10-3
J: TRBJ1-1
DNA: TGTGCCATCAGTGAGTACAGGGGCACTGAAGCTTTCTTT
CDR3: CAISEYRGTEAFF

D: .
size: .
V: TRBV4-2
J: TRBJ1-5
DNA: TGTGCCAGCAGCCAAGATCGGGGTAACAATCAGCCCCAGCATTTT
CDR3: CASSQDRGNNQPQHF